The entry that follows covers one T cell receptor beta chain sequence. What it binds is not known. Compared with germline, one end of the junction differs, possibly owing to a read error. This sample is part of a study of metastatic and nonmetastatic thyroid tumors. Thyroid surgery was preceded by no treatment in any patient. Study-wide findings and caveats: Versus benign nodules, malignant thyroid tumors reportedly had significantly higher TCR beta diversity, in blood and tumor.

Authors' data handling: What underpinned the distant-metastasis classifier for papillary thyroid cancer was the set of CDR3 differences across clinicopathological groups. MiXCR re-clonotyped the PCR reads for TCRdb. TCRdb's processing, not the authors' own work, is the source of the V and J calls. This table has approximately 20,000 clones, roughly 26% appearing once. Germline assignment: CDR1 SSHAT and CDR2 FNYEAQ (reference sequence). CDR3 length equals 14 residues. This chain links TRBV7-7 with TRBJ2-7, with 12 bases identical to TRBD1. Specimen: tumor tissue. The source is a female donor with papillary thyroid cancer or a benign thyroid nodule (not recorded which). Some clones in this sample may be carry-over from other donors' samples. The CDR3, as DNA: TGTGCTAGCAGCCCGGGACAGGGGGCCGGGGAGCAGTACTTC. Translating it yields CASSPGQGAGEQYF. Combining the CDR3 with reference TRBV7-7 and TRBJ2-7 gives the whole variable domain GAGVSQSPRYKVTKRGQDVTLRCDPISSHATLYWYQQALGQGPEFLTYFNYEAQPDKSGLPSDRFSAERPEGSISTLTIQRTEQRDSAMYRCASSPGQGAGEQYFGPGTRLTVT.